This T cell receptor beta chain is from a study of T-cell reconstitution after alpha-beta-depleted transplantation in children. Findings of the study overall: In patients about two months after transplant, alpha-beta T cells reportedly arose from several hundred expanded graft clones. Diversity and T-cell counts at one year after transplant derived mostly from new T cells.

A few counts support this clonotype. Its antigen remains unidentified. As it was prepared, the TCRbeta library received unique molecular identifiers. TCRdb re-called the PCR reads through MiXCR, storing one row per CDR3 protein. The sample consists of fewer than 700,000 distinct CDR3 sequences, approximately 13% of them appearing once. This TCR derives from a male patient younger than 18 who had a stem cell transplant for acute myeloid leukemia, so the T cells may come from the graft donor. Sequenced here: PBMCs, mostly from graft donor cells, sampled 360 days after TCRalphabeta/CD19-depleted stem cell transplant.

CDR3 loop: CASWVGSISYNEQFF. CDR3 sequence (DNA): TGTGCCAGCTGGGTCGGGAGCATATCCTACAATGAGCAGTTCTTC. V usage is TRBV2 and J usage is TRBJ2-1, with D maybe TRBD2 (6 bases). The CDR3 loop spans 15 amino acids. Trimming left V 8 bases short and J 1 base short, with 15 bases between. CDR1 is SNHLY, CDR2 FYNNEI, per germline.